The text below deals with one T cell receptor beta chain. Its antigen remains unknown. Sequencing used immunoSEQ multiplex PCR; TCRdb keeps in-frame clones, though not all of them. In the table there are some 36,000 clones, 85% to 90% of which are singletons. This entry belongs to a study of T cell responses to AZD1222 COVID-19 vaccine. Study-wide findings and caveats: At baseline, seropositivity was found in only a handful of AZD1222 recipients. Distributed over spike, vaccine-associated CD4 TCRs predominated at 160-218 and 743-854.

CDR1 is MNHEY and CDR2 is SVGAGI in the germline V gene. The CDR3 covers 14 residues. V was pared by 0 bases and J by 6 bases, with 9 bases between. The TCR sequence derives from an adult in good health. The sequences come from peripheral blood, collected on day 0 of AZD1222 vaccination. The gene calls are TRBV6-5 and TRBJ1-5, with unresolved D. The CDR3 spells CASSYSTAVQPQHF. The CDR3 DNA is TGTGCCAGCAGTTACTCGACCGCGGTTCAGCCCCAGCATTTT.